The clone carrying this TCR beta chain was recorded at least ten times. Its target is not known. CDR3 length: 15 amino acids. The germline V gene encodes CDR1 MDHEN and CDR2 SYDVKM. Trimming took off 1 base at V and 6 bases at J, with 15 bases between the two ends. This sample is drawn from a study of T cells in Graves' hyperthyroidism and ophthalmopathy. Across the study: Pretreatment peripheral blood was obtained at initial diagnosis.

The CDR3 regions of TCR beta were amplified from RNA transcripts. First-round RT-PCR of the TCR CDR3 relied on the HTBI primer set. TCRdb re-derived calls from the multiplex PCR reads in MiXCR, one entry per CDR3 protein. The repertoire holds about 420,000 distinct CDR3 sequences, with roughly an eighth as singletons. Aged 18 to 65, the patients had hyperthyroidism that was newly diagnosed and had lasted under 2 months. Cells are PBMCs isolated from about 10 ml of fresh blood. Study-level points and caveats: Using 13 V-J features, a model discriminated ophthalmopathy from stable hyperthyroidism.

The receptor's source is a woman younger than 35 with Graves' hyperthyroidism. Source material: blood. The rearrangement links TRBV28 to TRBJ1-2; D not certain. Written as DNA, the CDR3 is TGTGCCAGCAGTTTATTGGCAGCCGTATCGGATGGCTACACCTTC. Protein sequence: CASSLLAAVSDGYTF.